These 18 T cell receptor beta chains were sequenced from one sample in a study of early T cells in non-severe SARS-CoV-2 infection. TCRdb reprocessed the 5' RACE reads with MiXCR, giving one entry per CDR3 protein. The sample consists of approximately 70,000 distinct CDR3 sequences, approximately 12% of them appearing once. The sequenced sample was whole blood. All receptors come from an adult who was a healthcare worker with PCR-confirmed SARS-CoV-2 infection or an uninfected control (not recorded which).

This clonotype was observed a handful of times. The rearrangement joins TRBV19 to TRBJ2-5, with D perhaps TRBD1 or TRBD2 (5 bases each). Trimming removed 4 bases from V and 6 bases from J, with 12 bases in between. CDR1 LNHDA and CDR2 SQIVND come from the germline V gene (reference sequence). The CDR3 is 13 residues long. As DNA, the CDR3 is TGTGCCAGTAGTACTCGGGACCTGAAGACCCAGTACTTC. Translation gives CASSTRDLKTQYF.

The V gene is TRBV20-1, the J gene TRBJ1-5, with 7 bases that match TRBD1. J lost 4 bases, V lost 1 base, and 1 base had no gene match. Germline V gene data show CDR1 as DFQATT and CDR2 as SNEGSKA (reference sequence). CDR3 size: 13 residues. This CDR3 is CSARVTGNQPQHF. Written as DNA, the CDR3 is TGCAGTGCTAGAGTGACAGGGAATCAGCCCCAGCATTTT.

There are a few counts of this clonotype. The rearrangement joins TRBV10-1 to TRBJ2-7; D is unresolved. Trimming shortened V by 11 bases and J by 0 bases, and 17 bases separated the two germline ends. Germline CDR1 reads WNHNN; CDR2 reads SYGVQD (reference sequence). The length of the CDR3 is 14 residues. The CDR3 sequence is CAQRVGGCSYEQYF. The DNA for the CDR3 is TGCGCCCAGCGAGTCGGCGGTTGCTCCTACGAGCAGTACTTC.

This clonotype is a singleton in its sample. The rearrangement joins TRBV10-2 to TRBJ1-6; 10 nucleotides line up with TRBD1. Trimming at V came to 7 bases and at J to 9 bases, leaving 9 bases not matched to a gene. CDR3 length equals 15 residues. Germline-derived CDR1 and CDR2 are WSHSY and SAAADI. The CDR3 sequence: CASKRPGQGSSPLHF. The CDR3 coding sequence is TGCGCCAGCAAGCGGCCGGGACAGGGGTCTTCACCCCTCCACTTT.

CDR3 residues: CASSQNPTGETQYF. CDR3 nucleotide sequence: TGTGCCAGCAGCCAGAACCCAACTGGAGAGACCCAGTACTTC. The gene calls are TRBV3-1 and TRBJ2-5; D is undetermined. Germline-derived CDR1 and CDR2 are LGHDT and YNNKEL (reference sequence). Trimming pared 3 bases from V and 4 bases from J, leaving 12 bases between. CDR3 length: 14 amino acids.

This sequence joins TRBV5-4 and TRBJ2-5; the D is unclear. This CDR3 is built from 11 residues. With 1 base removed from V and 5 bases from J, the gap between germline ends came to 3 bases. Per the germline V gene, CDR1 is SGHNT and CDR2 is YYREEE (reference sequence). The CDR3 DNA follows: TGTGCCAGCAGCTTGTGGGAGACCCAGTACTTC. Its translation is CASSLWETQYF.

This clonotype was counted many times. The chain is built from TRBV14 and TRBJ1-1; D call uncertain. CDR3 length: 13 amino acids. V lost 2 bases to trimming and J lost 1 base, with 5 bases between them. Germline V gene data show CDR1 as SGHDN and CDR2 as FVKESK. The CDR3 protein is CASSQQWNTEAFF. CDR3 coding DNA: TGTGCCAGCAGCCAACAATGGAACACTGAAGCTTTCTTT.

The chain joins TRBV7-2 to TRBJ2-4; TRBD2 matches at 7 bases. Germline CDR1 reads SGHTA; CDR2 reads FQGNSA. The CDR3 loop spans 14 amino acids. The junction had 7 bases not matched to a gene; V was cut back by 2 bases and J by 9 bases. The CDR3 DNA is TGTGCCAGCAGCTTACAGGGAGGGCAGGGCATTCAGTACTTC. Its translation: CASSLQGGQGIQYF.

This chain connects TRBV5-6 to TRBJ1-1; D might be TRBD1 (5 bases). V was pared by 2 bases and J by 7 bases, with 9 bases between. Germline V CDR1 and CDR2: SGHDT, YYEEEE. The CDR3 loop spans 12 amino acids. CDR3 in DNA: TGTGCCAGCAGCTTTGGGGGAGGTGAAGCTTTCTTT. Translating gives CASSFGGGEAFF.

The chain combines TRBV28 with TRBJ1-1; D may be TRBD1 (6 bases). The V end lost 8 bases, the J end lost 9 bases, and 13 bases lay between the germline ends. Germline V gives CDR1 MDHEN, CDR2 SYDVKM. The CDR3 runs to 11 residues. The CDR3 reads CASLRRGKAFF. DNA for the CDR3: TGTGCCAGCCTAAGAAGGGGGAAAGCTTTCTTT.

In its sample, this clonotype was seen a few times. The chain employs TRBV18 and TRBJ1-6, with D maybe TRBD1 (6 bases). Germline CDR1 reads KGHSH; CDR2 reads LQKENI. The V end lost 1 base, the J end lost 9 bases, and 22 bases lay between the germline ends. There are 18 residues in the CDR3. The CDR3 region has the DNA TGTGCCAGCTCACCACTGCGACAGGATTCCACCCCGGGTTCACCCCTCCACTTT. This sequence encodes CASSPLRQDSTPGSPLHF.

The genes are TRBV21-1 and TRBJ2-5; the tabulated D call, TRBD2, remains unverified against the DNA. TRBV21-1 is given as a pseudogene. The CDR3 covers 14 residues. CDR3 in amino acids: CASRFPWLGETQYF. The CDR3 DNA reads TGTGCCAGCCGTTTCCCGTGGCTAGGGGAGACCCAGTACTTC.

This sequence joins TRBV3-1 and TRBJ1-1; D is perhaps TRBD1 (5 bases). Trimming removed 1 base from V and 7 bases from J, with 7 bases in between. Germline lookup yields CDR1 LGHDT and CDR2 YNNKEL (reference sequence). The CDR3 is 12 amino acids. This CDR3 is CASSQAGGEAFF. As DNA, the CDR3 is TGTGCCAGCAGCCAAGCCGGGGGTGAAGCTTTCTTT.

The rearrangement uses TRBV6-5 and TRBJ2-7, with D perhaps TRBD1 (6 bases). The germline gives CDR1 MNHEY, CDR2 SVGAGI. This CDR3 contains 17 residues. Trimming removed 5 bases at V and 2 bases at J, with 22 bases between. The CDR3 protein is CASSQYPETGSPYEQYF. CDR3 sequence (DNA): TGTGCCAGCAGTCAATACCCTGAAACAGGGTCTCCCTACGAGCAGTACTTC.

This clonotype turned up a few times. In nucleotides, the CDR3 is TGTGCCAGCAGTTCCACTCAGCGGGGGACCTACGAGCAGTACTTC. Translation gives CASSSTQRGTYEQYF. This sequence joins TRBV6-5 and TRBJ2-7; TRBD2 agrees at 8 bases. This CDR3 comprises 15 residues. The germline V gene has CDR1 MNHEY and CDR2 SVGAGI. Losses at the gene ends were 4 bases for V and 2 bases for J; bases not matched to a gene: 7.

The table lists this clonotype with a few counts. The V and J genes are TRBV5-6 and TRBJ1-1, with 7 bases identical to TRBD1. The CDR3 runs 13 residues. V dropped 2 bases and J dropped 8; count of bases not matched to a gene: 6. Germline CDR1 and CDR2: SGHDT and YYEEEE. In DNA, the CDR3 is TGTGCCAGCAGCTTCGGCGGACAGGAAGAAGCTTTCTTT. It encodes CASSFGGQEEAFF.

The table lists this clonotype with many counts. The rearrangement joins TRBV5-1 to TRBJ2-1; D is tentatively TRBD1 or TRBD2 (5 bases each). V was pared by 4 bases and J by 1 base, with 9 bases between. Per the germline V gene, CDR1 is SGHRS and CDR2 is YFSETQ. The CDR3 is made up of 14 amino acids. In nucleotides, the CDR3 is TGCGCCAGCAGCCGAGGGGATTCCTACAATGAGCAGTTCTTC. This codes for CASSRGDSYNEQFF. Filled out from reference TRBV5-1 and TRBJ2-1, the complete variable domain reads KAGVTQTPRYLIKTRGQQVTLSCSPISGHRSVSWYQQTPGQGLQFLFEYFSETQRNKGNFPGRFSGRQFSNSRSEMNVSTLELGDSALYLCASSRGDSYNEQFFGPGTRLTVL.

This clonotype appeared many times. The rearrangement links TRBV7-3 to TRBJ2-5; D unresolved. CDR3 length equals 13 residues. Trimming took off 3 bases at V and 2 bases at J, with 7 bases between the two ends. CDR1 and CDR2 (germline): SGHTA, FQGTGA. CDR3 bases: TGTGCCAGCAGCTTGACGCGGCAAGAGACCCAGTACTTC. It is translated as CASSLTRQETQYF.